A selection of T cell receptor beta chains follows, all from one sample in a study of blood T cell repertoires in COVID-19. Profiling relied on immunoSEQ multiplex PCR, and the TCRdb table lists in-frame clones only, not all of them. The table lists about 100,000 clones, about three quarters of them singletons, with 1.5% to 2% in the top ten. The source material was peripheral blood. Receptors were obtained from a woman aged 40 to 50 with acute or convalescent COVID-19. Both conserved end residues are part of each CDR3. The D gene is left open where the match is weak. Size is omitted from some rows. Given values are once, few, many or a class for expanded clones.

j_gene,abundance,v_gene,d_gene,CDR3nt,CDR3aa
TRBJ2-1,NA,TRBV9,NA,TGTGCCAGCAGCGCGTCGGACAATGAGCAGTTCTTC,CASSASDNEQFF
TRBJ2-3,once,TRBV6-5,NA,TGTGCCAGCAGTAATCCGGGACACCACACAGATACGCAGTATTTT,CASSNPGHHTDTQYF
TRBJ1-4,NA,TRBV7-2,NA,TGTGCCAGCAGCTTGACAGGTTTTAATGAAAAACTGTTTTTT,CASSLTGFNEKLFF
TRBJ1-5,NA,TRBV28,NA,TGTGCCAGCAGTTTATCTCTAGACGGTCAGCCCCAGCATTTT,CASSLSLDGQPQHF
TRBJ2-5,NA,TRBV28,NA,TGTGCCAGCAGTTCCAAAGGGCGAGGGGGGGACTTCCAGTACTTC,CASSSKGRGGDFQYF
TRBJ2-5,NA,TRBV12-5,TRBD1,TGTGCTAGTGGTTCAGGGGGCGGGACCCAGTACTTC,CASGSGGGTQYF
TRBJ2-3,NA,TRBV5-1,TRBD2,TGCGCCAGCAGCTTGTCTAGCGGGGGGGCAGATACGCAGTATTTT,CASSLSSGGADTQYF
TRBJ2-1,NA,TRBV5-1,NA,TGCGCCAGCAGCTTGTCGATACAGTCCTACAATGAGCAGTTCTTC,CASSLSIQSYNEQFF
TRBJ1-4,NA,TRBV12-3/TRBV12-4,NA,TGTGCCAGCAGTTTAGGCAGGGAACTGTTTTTT,CASSLGRELFF
TRBJ1-1,few,TRBV18,NA,TGTGCCAGCTCACTTCTTGGGGACTTTGAAGCTTTCTTT,CASSLLGDFEAFF
TRBJ1-4,NA,TRBV5-1,TRBD1,TGCGCCAGCAGCTTGACAGGGGCAATTAATGAAAAACTGTTTTTT,CASSLTGAINEKLFF
TRBJ1-2,NA,TRBV12-3/TRBV12-4,NA,TGTGCCAGCAGTTTAAGGGGAGGCTACACCTTC,CASSLRGGYTF
TRBJ2-3,NA,TRBV7-2,NA,TGTGCCAGCAGCTTAGCGTTCCTAACTAGCACAGATACGCAGTATTTT,CASSLAFLTSTDTQYF
TRBJ1-3,NA,TRBV2,NA,TGTGCCAGCAGTGATACACCGGGGAACACCATATATTTT,CASSDTPGNTIYF
TRBJ2-7,NA,TRBV7-2,TRBD1,TGTGCCAGCAGCCCCCGGGGACAGGGGCTCTCCTACGAGCAGTACTTC,CASSPRGQGLSYEQYF
TRBJ1-1,NA,TRBV12-3/TRBV12-4,NA,TGTGCCAGCCAGCCGGGGGGCACTGAAGCTTTCTTT,CASQPGGTEAFF